This is a list of T cell receptor beta chains from one sample in a study of CD8 T cells in ankylosing spondylitis. Using its own MiXCR run on the 5' RACE reads, TCRdb lists one record per CDR3 protein. The table includes under 200,000 distinct CDR3 sequences, approximately 12% detected once. Sequencing was carried out using blood, either unsorted or a sorted T cell fraction (not recorded which). The source is a female donor with ankylosing spondylitis or in good health (not recorded which). The CDR3 runs from the conserved cysteine through the conserved F or W. The D gene is left open where the match is weak. The size of a clone is reported for some rows only, either as once, few or many, or as a class for expanded clones.

D gene,J gene,clone size,V gene,CDR3 protein,CDR3 DNA
TRBD2,TRBJ2-7,.,TRBV12-3/TRBV12-4,CASSRPGLGSYEQYF,TGTGCCAGCAGTCGCCCTGGACTAGGGAGCTACGAGCAGTACTTC
.,TRBJ2-1,few,TRBV3-1,CASSQVAGGPYNEQFF,TGTGCCAGCAGCCAAGTTGCCGGGGGGCCCTACAATGAGCAGTTCTTC
.,TRBJ1-1,many,TRBV10-3,CAIKWQGNTEAFF,TGTGCCATCAAATGGCAGGGGAACACTGAAGCTTTCTTT
.,TRBJ2-3,.,TRBV20-1,CSARPRTTDTQYF,TGCAGTGCTAGACCACGAACCACAGATACGCAGTATTTT
TRBD1,TRBJ1-1,many,TRBV12-3/TRBV12-4,CASRSTGENTEAFF,TGTGCCAGCAGGTCGACAGGGGAGAACACTGAAGCTTTCTTT
TRBD2,TRBJ2-3,many,TRBV7-6,CASSSPWTSGTSKDTQYF,TGTGCCAGCAGCTCTCCATGGACTAGCGGGACCTCAAAAGATACGCAGTATTTT
.,TRBJ1-2,many,TRBV6-1,CASFKQADRKPFYGYTF,TGTGCCAGCTTTAAGCAGGCTGACAGGAAACCATTTTATGGCTACACCTTC
.,TRBJ1-1,few,TRBV5-1,CASSLGFRDTEAFF,TGCGCCAGCAGCTTGGGCTTTCGGGACACTGAAGCTTTCTTT
.,TRBJ2-5,few,TRBV7-3,CASSQGRQETQYF,TGTGCCAGCAGCCAGGGCAGACAAGAGACCCAGTACTTC
.,TRBJ1-1,many,TRBV5-1,CASSLVGRQGQAFF,TGCGCCAGCAGCTTGGTCGGGAGACAAGGACAAGCTTTCTTT
.,TRBJ1-2,few,TRBV24-1,CATSDLRASYGYTF,TGTGCCACCAGTGATTTGCGGGCTAGCTATGGCTACACCTTC
TRBD2,TRBJ2-7,many,TRBV5-4,CASSGLEIGEQYF,TGTGCCAGCAGCGGACTAGAAATTGGCGAGCAGTACTTC
.,TRBJ1-5,many,TRBV7-2,CASSLNGQGISNQPQHF,TGTGCCAGCAGCTTAAACGGGCAGGGCATCAGCAATCAGCCCCAGCATTTT
TRBD1,TRBJ1-5,many,TRBV5-1,CASKFTGDSNQPQHF,TGCGCCAGCAAATTTACAGGGGACAGCAATCAGCCCCAGCATTTT
.,TRBJ2-5,few,TRBV29-1,CSVETEQGLLETQYF,TGCAGCGTTGAAACGGAGCAGGGGCTTTTAGAGACCCAGTACTTC
.,TRBJ2-1,.,TRBV7-7,CASSPRTTSSYNEQFF,TGTGCTAGCAGCCCACGGACTACGAGCTCCTACAATGAGCAGTTCTTC
.,TRBJ2-7,few,TRBV28,CASSLSMGAYEQYF,TGTGCCAGCAGTTTATCGATGGGCGCCTACGAGCAGTACTTC
.,TRBJ2-1,many,TRBV14,CASSRSDNEQFF,TGTGCCAGCAGCCGATCCGACAATGAGCAGTTCTTC
TRBD2,TRBJ2-1,many,TRBV29-1,CSVVGSLLAGNEQFF,TGCAGCGTTGTCGGCAGCCTACTAGCGGGAAATGAGCAGTTCTTC
.,TRBJ2-1,many,TRBV5-1,CASSLGQPTNEQFF,TGCGCCAGCAGCTTGGGACAGCCCACCAATGAGCAGTTCTTC
.,TRBJ2-2,.,TRBV5-1,CASSLGAVRAGELFF,TGCGCCAGCAGCTTGGGGGCCGTTCGGGCCGGGGAGCTGTTTTTT
TRBD2,TRBJ2-2,many,TRBV5-1,CASRTSGNTGELFF,TGCGCCAGCAGGACTAGCGGAAACACCGGGGAGCTGTTTTTT
TRBD1,TRBJ2-1,many,TRBV4-3,CASSQDPTGAHNEQFF,TGCGCCAGCAGCCAAGATCCCACAGGGGCCCACAATGAGCAGTTCTTC
.,TRBJ1-5,many,TRBV5-4,CASSLVRGLGLYYNQPQHF,TGTGCCAGCAGCTTGGTCAGAGGCCTGGGACTTTACTACAATCAGCCCCAGCATTTT
.,TRBJ1-5,many,TRBV12-3/TRBV12-4,CASSLRVGSNQPQHF,TGTGCCAGCAGTTTGCGAGTCGGTAGCAATCAGCCCCAGCATTTT
.,TRBJ1-1,few,TRBV7-8,CASSPHTNTEAFF,TGTGCCAGCAGCCCCCATACGAACACTGAAGCTTTCTTT
.,TRBJ2-3,.,TRBV5-4,CASSLQGSTDTQYF,TGTGCCAGCAGCTTACAGGGAAGCACAGATACGCAGTATTTT
TRBD2,TRBJ2-3,.,TRBV20-1,CSARDPRKTSGGSDTQYF,TGCAGTGCTAGAGATCCTAGGAAGACTAGCGGGGGATCAGATACGCAGTATTTT
TRBD2,TRBJ2-5,.,TRBV6-1,CASSTSGTSGIGETQYF,TGTGCCAGCAGTACCTCCGGGACTAGCGGGATTGGAGAGACCCAGTACTTC
.,TRBJ2-2,many,TRBV10-3,CAISESSGNTGELFF,TGTGCCATCAGTGAGTCTAGCGGGAACACCGGGGAGCTGTTTTTT
.,TRBJ2-7,many,TRBV14,CASSQVYEQYF,TGTGCCAGCAGCCAAGTCTACGAGCAGTACTTC
.,TRBJ2-2,.,TRBV30,CAWSVPPRAYYTGELFF,TGTGCCTGGAGTGTCCCCCCCAGGGCGTATTACACCGGGGAGCTGTTTTTT
TRBD1,TRBJ2-3,many,TRBV7-3,CASSRDRGTDTQYF,TGTGCCAGCAGCCGTGACAGGGGCACAGATACGCAGTATTTT
.,TRBJ1-6,.,TRBV7-2,CASSLRMNSLLHF,TGTGCCAGCAGCTTAAGGATGAATTCACTCCTCCACTTT
.,TRBJ1-5,many,TRBV28,CASLGGGSLAQHF,TGTGCCAGCTTGGGGGGTGGTAGTCTTGCCCAGCATTTT
TRBD1,TRBJ2-1,few,TRBV5-1,CASSLTGEITYNEQFF,TGCGCCAGCAGCTTAACAGGGGAGATCACCTACAATGAGCAGTTCTTC
TRBD2,TRBJ2-1,many,TRBV7-2,CASSLVVLAAQFF,TGTGCCAGCAGCCTAGTGGTCCTAGCGGCCCAGTTCTTC
TRBD2,TRBJ2-1,.,TRBV5-1,CASSPSPGAGVGNEQFF,TGCGCCAGCAGCCCTTCTCCGGGAGCGGGAGTGGGGAATGAGCAGTTCTTC
.,TRBJ2-1,few,TRBV7-8,CASSPRDHLRLF,TGTGCCAGCAGCCCCCGGGACCACCTTAGGCTCTTC
.,TRBJ1-6,many,TRBV25-1,CASSESGNAYNSPLHF,TGTGCCAGCAGTGAATCAGGGAACGCCTATAATTCACCCCTCCACTTT
TRBD1,TRBJ2-7,many,TRBV7-3,CASSSGQGASYEQYF,TGTGCCAGCAGCTCGGGACAGGGGGCCTCCTACGAGCAGTACTTC
.,TRBJ1-5,many,TRBV5-1,CASSLRGASNQPQHF,TGCGCCAGCAGCTTGAGGGGGGCAAGCAATCAGCCCCAGCATTTT
TRBD2,TRBJ2-2,.,TRBV6-1,CASRSPVLAGGSNTGELFF,TGTGCCAGCAGAAGTCCCGTTCTAGCGGGAGGATCGAACACCGGGGAGCTGTTTTTT
.,TRBJ1-1,many,TRBV4-3,CASSQDMGGVSLDTEAFF,TGCGCCAGCAGCCAAGATATGGGGGGAGTATCGTTGGACACTGAAGCTTTCTTT
.,TRBJ1-5,many,TRBV6-2/TRBV6-3,CASGWRGNQPQHF,TGTGCCAGCGGATGGCGGGGCAATCAGCCCCAGCATTTT
TRBD1,TRBJ1-3,.,TRBV11-1,CASTSPYRGGSSGNTIYF,TGTGCCAGCACCTCACCATACAGGGGAGGGAGCTCTGGAAACACCATATATTTT
.,TRBJ1-6,many,TRBV4-3,CASSQDYPLNSPLHF,TGCGCCAGCAGCCAAGATTACCCTTTGAATTCACCCCTCCACTTT
.,TRBJ1-2,many,TRBV3-1,CASSLGANNGYTF,TGTGCCAGCAGCTTAGGGGCAAATAATGGCTACACCTTC
.,TRBJ1-2,many,TRBV7-2,CASSPRADYGYTF,TGTGCCAGCAGCCCAAGGGCGGACTATGGCTACACCTTC
.,TRBJ2-7,many,TRBV5-1,CASSLATRRTLLPYEQYF,TGCGCCAGCAGCTTGGCGACGAGAAGGACGCTCCTTCCGTACGAGCAGTACTTC
TRBD2,TRBJ2-1,.,TRBV11-3,CASSLGRRVAGGPYNEQFF,TGTGCCAGCAGCCTTGGCCGGCGAGTAGCGGGAGGGCCCTACAATGAGCAGTTCTTC
.,TRBJ2-3,many,TRBV6-6,CASTPRDRNTQYF,TGTGCCAGCACCCCTAGAGACAGGAATACGCAGTATTTT
TRBD2,TRBJ2-5,many,TRBV20-1,CSARGARRLAEETQYF,TGCAGTGCTAGAGGTGCCCGAAGACTAGCGGAAGAGACCCAGTACTTC